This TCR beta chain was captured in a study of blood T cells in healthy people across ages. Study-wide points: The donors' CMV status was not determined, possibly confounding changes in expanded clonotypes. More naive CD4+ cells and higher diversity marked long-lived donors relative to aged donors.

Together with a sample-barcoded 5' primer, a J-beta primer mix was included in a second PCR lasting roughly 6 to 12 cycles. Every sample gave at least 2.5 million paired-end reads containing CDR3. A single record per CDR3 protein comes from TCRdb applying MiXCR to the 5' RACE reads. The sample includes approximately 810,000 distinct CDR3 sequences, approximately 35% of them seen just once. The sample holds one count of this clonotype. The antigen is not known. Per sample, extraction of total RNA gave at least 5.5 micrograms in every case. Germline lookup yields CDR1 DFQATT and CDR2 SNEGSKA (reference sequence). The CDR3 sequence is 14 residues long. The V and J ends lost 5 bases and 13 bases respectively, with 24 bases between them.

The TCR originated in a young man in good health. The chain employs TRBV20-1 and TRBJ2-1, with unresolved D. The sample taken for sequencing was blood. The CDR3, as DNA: TGCAGTGCTTCACAATCGGCCGACATAAAGACCCAGTTCTTC. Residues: CSASQSADIKTQFF.